This T cell receptor beta chain originates from a study of cytomegalovirus exposure and HLA in healthy donors. Overall study context: A later analysis reported the same platform for the 100 to 150 validation repertoires and the 650 to 750 first-cohort repertoires.

The data were produced by immunoSEQ multiplex PCR, yet TCRdb's version contains in-frame clones alone and is incomplete. Among 200,000 to 250,000 clones listed, 80% to 90% were seen once. General observations from the study: Reports described diagnosis of cytomegalovirus status by the classifier as highly specific and sensitive.

With regard to this clone: The antigen remains undetermined.

The sequencing sample was made of PBMCs. The sequence derives from a woman under 30 in good health and CMV-seropositive.

CDR3 DNA: TGTGCCTGGAGTGTACTCAACGAGCAGTACTTC. This translates into CAWSVLNEQYF. The chain uses TRBV30 and TRBJ2-7; D is uncertain. The V gene lost 0 bases and the J gene lost 5 bases, with 5 bases spanning the gap. This CDR3 is built from 11 residues. Looked up from germline, CDR1 is GTSNPN and CDR2 is SVGIG (reference sequence).